Listed below are T cell receptor beta chains from one sample, sequenced in a study of regulatory T cells in long-lasting Graves disease. TCRdb reanalysed the multiplex PCR reads using MiXCR and keeps one entry per CDR3 protein. This sample has over 450,000 distinct CDR3 sequences; roughly 21% occur once, and the top ten carry roughly 7%. The material was peripheral blood mononuclear cells (PBMCs), obtained when the disease was refractory, from a patient treated with antithyroid drugs. The source is a female donor with Graves disease. CDR3s include the opening cysteine and the closing phenylalanine or tryptophan.

v_call,cdr3_length,j_call,cdr3_aa
TRBV7-2,14,TRBJ2-7,CASSPQGFVYEQYF
TRBV12-3/TRBV12-4,12,TRBJ2-7,CASSATGYEQYF
TRBV6-2/TRBV6-3,15,TRBJ1-5,CASSSGGRSNQPQHF
TRBV4-2,17,TRBJ1-1,CASSPGTRLQGDTEAFF
TRBV7-3,16,TRBJ1-1,CASSPGGRTLNTEAFF
TRBV12-5,12,TRBJ2-2,CASGLGSGELFF
TRBV19,13,TRBJ1-4,CASTGAHSEKLFF
TRBV3-1,16,TRBJ1-6,CASSLTSGTGDSPLHF
TRBV29-1,15,TRBJ2-6,CSVDREVSGANVLTF
TRBV6-1,18,TRBJ2-7,CASPPNLASPNFQYEQYF
TRBV7-9,16,TRBJ2-5,CASSSPLTGGGETQYF
TRBV11-3,13,TRBJ2-2,CASSHWSNEELFF
TRBV28,16,TRBJ2-7,CASTSGGAGGFYEQYF
TRBV2,14,TRBJ2-7,CASNGQGPTYEQYF
TRBV28,20,TRBJ2-7,CASSLKGQDLLRGGTYEQYF
TRBV7-9,15,TRBJ1-1,CASSLQGIRDTEAFF
TRBV12-3/TRBV12-4,14,TRBJ2-5,CASSAGAPKETQYF